The text below deals with one T cell receptor (beta chain). This entry comes from a study of cytomegalovirus exposure and HLA in healthy donors. The CDR3 loop spans 14 amino acids. The validation cohort, a group of over a hundred subjects, included the donors and was separate from the approximately 660-subject first cohort. TCRdb keeps only in-frame clones here, not all; method: immunoSEQ multiplex PCR. The table has about 140,000 clones, 82% seen once; the top ten hold 25% to 30%. The chain carries TRBV21-1 and TRBJ1-4; the table's D call TRBD1 went unverified against the DNA. TRBV21-1 is a pseudogene locus. The TCR sequence derives from a man younger than 40 in good health and CMV-seropositive. The specimen was PBMCs. CDR3 amino acids: CASRTTGGGRGLFF. The CDR3 DNA reads TGTGCCAGCAGGACGACAGGGGGCGGGAGGGGACTGTTTTTT.